This record covers a single T cell receptor (beta chain). Its antigen remains unidentified. This specimen comes from a study of cytomegalovirus exposure and HLA in healthy donors. Across the whole study: The platform used for the 120 or so validation repertoires matched that of the roughly 700 first-cohort repertoires, a later analysis reported. Findings of the study overall: The classifier was said to identify cytomegalovirus status with high specificity and sensitivity.

The assay was immunoSEQ multiplex PCR, and TCRdb's table has in-frame clones only and misses some. The sample carries 60,000 to 70,000 clones, over 90% recorded once. The source material was PBMCs. This clonotype originated in a young man in good health and CMV-seropositive.

The chain's CDR3 is CASSVFQGNTEAFF. The CDR3 bases are TGTGCCAGCAGCGTATTCCAGGGGAACACTGAAGCTTTCTTT. The chain is built from TRBV9 and TRBJ1-1; D is perhaps TRBD1 (5 bases). The CDR3 is made up of 14 amino acids. Germline CDR1 is SGDLS and CDR2 is YYNGEE. The germline V and J ends were trimmed by 1 base and 1 base, with 8 bases remaining between them. Supplemented by reference TRBV9 and TRBJ1-1, the full variable domain reads DSGVTQTPKHLITATGQRVTLRCSPRSGDLSVYWYQQSLDQGLQFLIQYYNGEERAKGNILERFSAQQFPDLHSELNLSSLELGDSALYFCASSVFQGNTEAFFGQGTRLTVV.